This note documents a single T cell receptor (beta chain) sequence. Its matching antigen is unknown. The CDR3 contains 11 residues. V lost 8 bases to trimming and J lost 6 bases, with 10 bases between them. Per germline, CDR1 MDHEN and CDR2 SYDVKM. The sample belongs to a study of OX40 agonist ivuxolimab in advanced cancers. Study findings and constraints: Partial responders treated at 0.1-3.0 mg/kg exhibited clonal expansion among the lowest measured.

Sequencing was performed with immunoSEQ multiplex PCR; in TCRdb, only in-frame clones are kept and a portion is missing. Of some 120,000 clones detected, under 95% appear once; the ten largest clones hold more than 0.7%. The chain couples TRBV28 to TRBJ1-1, with D possibly being TRBD1 (5 bases). The source of this sequence is an adult with an advanced solid tumor such as melanoma, head and neck, liver or kidney cancer. Sequenced material: CD4+ or CD8+ T cells sorted from blood, taken in a trial of the OX40 agonist ivuxolimab. CDR3 sequence: CASSEGPEAFF. The CDR3 DNA follows: TGTGCCAGCTCGGAGGGGCCTGAAGCTTTCTTT. Full variable domain (rest looked up from reference TRBV28 and TRBJ1-1): DVKVTQSSRYLVKRTGEKVFLECVQDMDHENMFWYRQDPGLGLRLIYFSYDVKMKEKGDIPEGYSVSREKKERFSLILESASTNQTSMYLCASSEGPEAFFGQGTRLTVV.